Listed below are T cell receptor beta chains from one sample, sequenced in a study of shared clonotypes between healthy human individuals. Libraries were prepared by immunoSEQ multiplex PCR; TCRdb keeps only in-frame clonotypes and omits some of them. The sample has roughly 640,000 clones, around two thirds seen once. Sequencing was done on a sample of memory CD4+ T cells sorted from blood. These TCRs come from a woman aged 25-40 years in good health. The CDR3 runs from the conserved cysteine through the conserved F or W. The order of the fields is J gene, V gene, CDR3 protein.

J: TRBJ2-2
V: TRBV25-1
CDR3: CASTLAGANTGELFF

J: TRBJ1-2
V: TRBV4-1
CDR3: CASSQDGYYGYTF

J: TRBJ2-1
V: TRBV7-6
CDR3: CASSLASREFESEQFF

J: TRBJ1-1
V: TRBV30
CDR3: CAWSDSPLNTEAFF

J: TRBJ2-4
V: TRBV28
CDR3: CASADGDKNIQYF

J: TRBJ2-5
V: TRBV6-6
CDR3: CASSSHMKGETQYF

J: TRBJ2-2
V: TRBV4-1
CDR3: CASSQGRGQINTGELFF

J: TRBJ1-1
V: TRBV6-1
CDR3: CASSESHTEAFF

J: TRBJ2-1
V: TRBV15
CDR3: CATSSLSSGGYNEQFF

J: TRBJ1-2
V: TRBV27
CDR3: CASSPRQVGGYTF

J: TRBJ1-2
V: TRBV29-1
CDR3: CSFWDYYGYTF

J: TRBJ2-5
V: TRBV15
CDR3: CATSRDNREETQYF

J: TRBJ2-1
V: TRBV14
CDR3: CASSQLADRRNEQFF

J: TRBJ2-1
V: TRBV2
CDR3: CASRRDTSYNEQFF

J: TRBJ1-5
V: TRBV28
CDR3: CASKGIRRGSDVQPQHF

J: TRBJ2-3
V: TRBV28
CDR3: CASSPYLWAQGTQYF

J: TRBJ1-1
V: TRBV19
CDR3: CASSPQVANTEAFF

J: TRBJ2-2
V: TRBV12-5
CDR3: CASGYATGNTGELFF

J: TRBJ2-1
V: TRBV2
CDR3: CASCCPGRSYNEQFF

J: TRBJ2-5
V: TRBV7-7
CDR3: CASSSSGTSSFETQYF

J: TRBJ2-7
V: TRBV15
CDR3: CATSRTQRQGQYEQYF

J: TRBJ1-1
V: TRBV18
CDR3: CASSPGQANTEAFF

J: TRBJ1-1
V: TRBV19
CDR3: CASSPWTTTEAFF

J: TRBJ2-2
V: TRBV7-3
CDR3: CASRNLAGVGELFF

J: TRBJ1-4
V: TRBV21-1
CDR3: CASSTQGATNEKLFF

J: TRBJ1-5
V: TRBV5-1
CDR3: CASSRSGDVSQPQHF

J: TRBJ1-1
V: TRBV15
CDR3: CATSRDRGSMNTEAFF

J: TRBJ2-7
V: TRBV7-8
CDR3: CASSLAGSSGSREQYF

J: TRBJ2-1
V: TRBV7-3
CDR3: CASSLSMGLMLDYDEQFF

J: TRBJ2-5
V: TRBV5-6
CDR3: CASSPGLQETQYF

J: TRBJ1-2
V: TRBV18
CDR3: CASSLNLPNYGYTF

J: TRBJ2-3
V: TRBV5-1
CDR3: CASSLASSGSGMDTQYF

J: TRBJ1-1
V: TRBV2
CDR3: CASSPDVGGTEAFF

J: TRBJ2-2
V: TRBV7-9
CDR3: CASSQVPGELFF

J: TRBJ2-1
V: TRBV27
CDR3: CASSSSGTSSFEQFF

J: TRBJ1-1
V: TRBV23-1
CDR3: CARPPPEAFF

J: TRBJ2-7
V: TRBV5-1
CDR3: CASSLSFGSGTYEQYF

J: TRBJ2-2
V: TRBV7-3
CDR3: CASSLRGVSDTGELFF

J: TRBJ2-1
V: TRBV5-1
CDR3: CASSLDSGGYNEQFF

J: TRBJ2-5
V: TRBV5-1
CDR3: CASSPQGRPTGPETQYF

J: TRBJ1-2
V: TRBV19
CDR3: CASSTPGTGGAGYGYTF

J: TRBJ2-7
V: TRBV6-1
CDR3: CASSDLQTYEQYF

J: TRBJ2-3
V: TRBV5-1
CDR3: CASSLTSGSGTDTQYF

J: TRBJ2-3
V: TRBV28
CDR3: CASSQGSTDTQYF

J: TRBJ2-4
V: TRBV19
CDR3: CASSNRDTTNIQYF

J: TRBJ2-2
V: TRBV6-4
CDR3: CASSDSKMGDTGELFF

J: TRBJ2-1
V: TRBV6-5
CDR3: CASSYEGTGLGEQFF

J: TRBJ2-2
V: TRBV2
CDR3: CASTNRGHLNTGELFF

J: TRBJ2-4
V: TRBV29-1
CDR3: CSVSGAYGIQYF

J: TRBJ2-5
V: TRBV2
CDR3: CASTGGVWGETQYF

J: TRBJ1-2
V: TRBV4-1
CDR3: CASSQDSGFGYGYTF

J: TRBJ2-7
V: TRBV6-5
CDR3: CASSSGTLSYEQYF